Listed below are T cell receptor beta chains from one sample, sequenced in a study of CD8+CD57+ T cells in acquired aplastic anemia. TCRdb re-analysed the reads in MiXCR, keeping a single row per CDR3 protein. In the table there are more than 70,000 distinct CDR3 sequences, approximately 70% of which are singletons. The sequencing sample was made of sorted CD4+, CD8+, or CD8+CD57+ T cells (not recorded which) from PBMCs. Receptors were obtained from a human donor with aplastic anemia. Each CDR3 is given with its conserved first and last residue. Fields, in order: J gene, V gene, clone size, D gene, CDR3 DNA, CDR3 protein. A D gene is named only where the DNA matches it firmly. Expanded clones get a size class; other rows say once, few or many, or leave the size out.

TRBJ1-3 TRBV10-3 NA NA TGTGCCATCAGTGAATGGGAACCTGGAAACACCATATATTTT CAISEWEPGNTIYF
TRBJ2-1 TRBV19 NA TRBD2 TGTGCCACGGCCACTTTAGCGGGAAAAGAGCAGTTCTTC CATATLAGKEQFF
TRBJ2-5 TRBV7-2 NA TRBD2 TGTGCCAGCAGCACCGGGGGGGAAGAGACCCAGTACTTC CASSTGGEETQYF
TRBJ2-7 TRBV5-1 many TRBD2 TGCGCCAGCAGCGGATCTAGCGGGAACTACGAGCAGTACTTC CASSGSSGNYEQYF
TRBJ2-5 TRBV29-1 NA NA TGCAGCGCTCTGACCCAAAGGAGGGAGACCCAGTACTTC CSALTQRRETQYF
TRBJ1-2 TRBV2 NA NA TGTGCCAGCAGCGCTTTAGACACCGATCTCTATGGCTACACCTTC CASSALDTDLYGYTF
TRBJ1-4 TRBV10-3 NA NA TGTGCCATCAGTGAGGCTCAGGGATACGAAAAACTGTTTTTT CAISEAQGYEKLFF
TRBJ2-1 TRBV7-8 NA TRBD2 TGTGCCAGCAGCCCCGAAGCGGGAGGGTTCTCCAATGAGCAGTTCTTC CASSPEAGGFSNEQFF
TRBJ2-7 TRBV19 NA NA TGTGCCAGTAGTTTCCAGGGTTTCTACGAGCAGTACTTC CASSFQGFYEQYF
TRBJ2-1 TRBV12-3/TRBV12-4 NA TRBD2 TGTGCCAGCAGCCATACTAGCGGGGGGGCCGGGCAGTTCTTC CASSHTSGGAGQFF
TRBJ2-7 TRBV20-1 once TRBD1 TGCAGTGCTAGAAGGGGCGGGACAGGGGTGGAGCAGTACTTC CSARRGGTGVEQYF
TRBJ1-1 TRBV15 NA NA TGTGCCACCAGCAGAGATCAGGTCTGGCGGCAGTCGGACACTGAAGCTTTCTTT CATSRDQVWRQSDTEAFF
TRBJ2-7 TRBV29-1 NA NA TGCAGCGTTGAACATACCTACGAGCAGTACTTC CSVEHTYEQYF
TRBJ2-3 TRBV5-1 NA TRBD2 TGCGCCAGCAGCAATGGACTAGCGGGCAAAGATACGCAGTATTTT CASSNGLAGKDTQYF